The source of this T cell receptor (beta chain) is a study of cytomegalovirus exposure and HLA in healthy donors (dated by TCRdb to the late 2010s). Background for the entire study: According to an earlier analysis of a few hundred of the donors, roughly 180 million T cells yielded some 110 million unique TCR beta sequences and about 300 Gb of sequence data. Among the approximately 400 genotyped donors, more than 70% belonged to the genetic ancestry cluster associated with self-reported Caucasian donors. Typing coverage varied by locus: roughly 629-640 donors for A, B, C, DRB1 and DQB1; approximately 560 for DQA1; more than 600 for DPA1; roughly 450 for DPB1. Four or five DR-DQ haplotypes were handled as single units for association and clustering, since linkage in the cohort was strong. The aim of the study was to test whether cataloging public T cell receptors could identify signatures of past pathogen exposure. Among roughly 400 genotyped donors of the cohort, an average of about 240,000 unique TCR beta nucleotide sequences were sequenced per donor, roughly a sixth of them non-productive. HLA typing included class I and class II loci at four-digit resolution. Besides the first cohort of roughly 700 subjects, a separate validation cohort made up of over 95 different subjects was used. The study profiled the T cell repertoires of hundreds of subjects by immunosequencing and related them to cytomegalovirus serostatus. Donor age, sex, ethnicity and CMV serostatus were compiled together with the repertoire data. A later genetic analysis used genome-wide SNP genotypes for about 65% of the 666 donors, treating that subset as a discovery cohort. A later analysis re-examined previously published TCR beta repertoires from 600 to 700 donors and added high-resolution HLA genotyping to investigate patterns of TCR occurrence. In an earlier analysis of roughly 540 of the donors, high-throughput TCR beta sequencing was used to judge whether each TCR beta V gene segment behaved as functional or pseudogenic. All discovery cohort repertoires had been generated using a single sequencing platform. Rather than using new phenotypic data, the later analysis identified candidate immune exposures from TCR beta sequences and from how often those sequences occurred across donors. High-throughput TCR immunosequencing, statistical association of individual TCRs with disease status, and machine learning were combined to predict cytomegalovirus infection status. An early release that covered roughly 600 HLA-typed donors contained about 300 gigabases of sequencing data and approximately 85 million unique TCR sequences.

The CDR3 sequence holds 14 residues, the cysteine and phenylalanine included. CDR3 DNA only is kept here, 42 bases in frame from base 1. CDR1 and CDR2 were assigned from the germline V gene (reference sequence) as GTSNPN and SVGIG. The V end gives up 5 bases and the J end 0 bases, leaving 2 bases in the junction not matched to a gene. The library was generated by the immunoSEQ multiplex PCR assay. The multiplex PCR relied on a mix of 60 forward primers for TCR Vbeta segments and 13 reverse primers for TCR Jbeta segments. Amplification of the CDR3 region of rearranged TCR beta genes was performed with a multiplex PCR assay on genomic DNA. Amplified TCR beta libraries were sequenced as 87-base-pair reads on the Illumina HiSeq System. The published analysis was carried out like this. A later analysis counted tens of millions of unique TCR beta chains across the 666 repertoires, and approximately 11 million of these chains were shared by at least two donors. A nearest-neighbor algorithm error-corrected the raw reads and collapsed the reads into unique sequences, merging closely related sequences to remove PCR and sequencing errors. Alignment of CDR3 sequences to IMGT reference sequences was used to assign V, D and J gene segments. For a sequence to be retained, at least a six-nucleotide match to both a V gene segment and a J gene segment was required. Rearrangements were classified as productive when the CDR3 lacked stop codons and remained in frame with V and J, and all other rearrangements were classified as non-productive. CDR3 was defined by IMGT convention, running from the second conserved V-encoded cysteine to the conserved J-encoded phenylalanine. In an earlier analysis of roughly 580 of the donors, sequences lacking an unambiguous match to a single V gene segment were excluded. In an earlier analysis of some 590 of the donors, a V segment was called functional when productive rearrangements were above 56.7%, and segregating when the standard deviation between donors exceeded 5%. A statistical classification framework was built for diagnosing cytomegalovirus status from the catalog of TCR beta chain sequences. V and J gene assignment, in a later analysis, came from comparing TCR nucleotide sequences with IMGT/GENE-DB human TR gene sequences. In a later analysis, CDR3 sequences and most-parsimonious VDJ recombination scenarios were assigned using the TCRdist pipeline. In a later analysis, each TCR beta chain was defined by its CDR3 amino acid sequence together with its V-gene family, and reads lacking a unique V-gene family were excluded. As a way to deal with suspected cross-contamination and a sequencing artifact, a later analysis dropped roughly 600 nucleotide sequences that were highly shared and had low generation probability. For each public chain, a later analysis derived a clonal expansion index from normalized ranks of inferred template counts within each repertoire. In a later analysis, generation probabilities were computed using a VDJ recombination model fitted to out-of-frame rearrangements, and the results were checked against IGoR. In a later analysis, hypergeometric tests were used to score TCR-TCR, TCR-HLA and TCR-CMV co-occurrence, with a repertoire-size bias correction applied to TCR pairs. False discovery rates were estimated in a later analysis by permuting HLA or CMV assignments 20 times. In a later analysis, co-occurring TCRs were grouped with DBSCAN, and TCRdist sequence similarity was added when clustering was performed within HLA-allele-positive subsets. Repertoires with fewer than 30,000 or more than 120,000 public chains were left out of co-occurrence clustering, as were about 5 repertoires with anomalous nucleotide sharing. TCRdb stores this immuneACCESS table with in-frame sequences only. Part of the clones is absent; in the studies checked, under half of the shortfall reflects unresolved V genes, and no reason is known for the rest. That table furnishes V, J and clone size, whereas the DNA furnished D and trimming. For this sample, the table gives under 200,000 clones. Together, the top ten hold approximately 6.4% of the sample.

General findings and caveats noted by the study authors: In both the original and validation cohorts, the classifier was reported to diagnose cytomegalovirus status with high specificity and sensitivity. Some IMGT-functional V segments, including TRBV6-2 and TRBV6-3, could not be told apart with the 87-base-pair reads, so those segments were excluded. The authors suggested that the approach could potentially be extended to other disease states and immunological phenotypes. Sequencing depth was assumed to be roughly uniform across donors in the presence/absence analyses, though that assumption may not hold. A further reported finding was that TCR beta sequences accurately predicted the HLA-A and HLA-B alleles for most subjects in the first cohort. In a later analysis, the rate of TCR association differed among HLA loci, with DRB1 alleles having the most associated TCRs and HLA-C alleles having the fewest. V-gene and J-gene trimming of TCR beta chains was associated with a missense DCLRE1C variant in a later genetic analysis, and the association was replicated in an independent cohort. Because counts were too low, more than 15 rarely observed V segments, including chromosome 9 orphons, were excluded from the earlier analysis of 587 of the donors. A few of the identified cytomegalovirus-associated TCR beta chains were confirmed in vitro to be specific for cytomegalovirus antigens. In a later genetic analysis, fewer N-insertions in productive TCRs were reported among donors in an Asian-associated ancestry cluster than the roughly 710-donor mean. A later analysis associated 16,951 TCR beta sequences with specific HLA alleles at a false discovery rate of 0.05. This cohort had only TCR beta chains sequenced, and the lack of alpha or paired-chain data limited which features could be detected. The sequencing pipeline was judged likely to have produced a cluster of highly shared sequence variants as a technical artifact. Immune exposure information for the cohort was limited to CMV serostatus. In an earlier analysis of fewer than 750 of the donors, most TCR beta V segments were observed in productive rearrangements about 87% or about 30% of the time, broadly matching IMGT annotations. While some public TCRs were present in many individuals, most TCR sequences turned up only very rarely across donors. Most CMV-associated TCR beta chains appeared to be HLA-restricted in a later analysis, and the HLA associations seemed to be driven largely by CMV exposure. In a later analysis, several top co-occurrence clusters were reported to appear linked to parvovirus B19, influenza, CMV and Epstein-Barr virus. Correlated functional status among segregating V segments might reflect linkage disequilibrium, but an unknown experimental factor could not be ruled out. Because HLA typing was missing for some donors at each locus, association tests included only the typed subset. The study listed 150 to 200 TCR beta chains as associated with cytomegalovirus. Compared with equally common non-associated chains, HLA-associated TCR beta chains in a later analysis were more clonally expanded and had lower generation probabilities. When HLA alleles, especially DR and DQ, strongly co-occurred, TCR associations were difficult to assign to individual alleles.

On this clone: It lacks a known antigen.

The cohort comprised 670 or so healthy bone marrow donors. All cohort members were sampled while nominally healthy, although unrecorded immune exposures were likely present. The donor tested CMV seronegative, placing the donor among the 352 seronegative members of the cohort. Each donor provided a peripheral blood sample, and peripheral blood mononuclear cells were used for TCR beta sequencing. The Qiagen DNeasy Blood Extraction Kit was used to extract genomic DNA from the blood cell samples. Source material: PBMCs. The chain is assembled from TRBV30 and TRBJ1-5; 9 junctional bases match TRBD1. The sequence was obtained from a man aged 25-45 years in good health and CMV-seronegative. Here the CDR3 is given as CAWGQGNSNQPQHF. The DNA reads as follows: TGTGCCTGGGGACAGGGGAATAGCAATCAGCCCCAGCATTTT.